One and the same sample provided the 7 T cell receptor beta chains below, sequenced in a study of T cell repertoires in cytomegalovirus infection. Each CDR3 protein gets one entry after TCRdb re-called the reads with MiXCR. The profile covers fewer than 300,000 distinct CDR3 sequences, with 25% appearing a single time and around 14% taken by the ten largest. The specimen was PBMCs. The receptor set was obtained from a human donor in good health (CMV status not recorded). Some clones in this sample may be carry-over from other donors' samples.

This clonotype was seen more than once but under ten times. This chain connects TRBV4-1 to TRBJ2-1, with a tentative D call TRBD2 (5 bases). The CDR3 has 16 amino acids. CDR1 and CDR2 (germline): MGHRA, YSYEKL. V lost 0 bases to trimming and J lost 0 bases, with 9 bases between them. The chain's CDR3 is CASSQDPGFSYNEQFF. CDR3 coding DNA: TGCGCCAGCAGCCAAGATCCGGGGTTCTCCTACAATGAGCAGTTCTTC.

This clonotype has ten or more counts. The J gene is TRBJ2-5, the V gene TRBV7-2; 10 bases fit TRBD2. This CDR3 has 16 amino acids. The germline V gene encodes CDR1 SGHTA and CDR2 FQGNSA. Trimming removed 2 bases from V and 4 bases from J; junction bases left unmatched: 7. The CDR3 sequence is CASSLRSSGSLETQYF. CDR3 nucleotide sequence: TGTGCCAGCAGCTTACGATCTAGCGGGAGCTTAGAGACCCAGTACTTC.

This clonotype came up a few times. The rearrangement uses TRBV9 and TRBJ2-3, with D perhaps TRBD1 (6 bases). Germline V gene lookup returns CDR1 SGDLS and CDR2 YYNGEE. This CDR3 is 14 amino acids long. The V gene lost 3 bases and the J gene lost 3 bases, with 11 bases spanning the gap. The CDR3 bases are TGTGCCAGCAGCGAGAGGGGGATGACAGATACGCAGTATTTT. Residues: CASSERGMTDTQYF.

The V gene is TRBV6-5, the J gene TRBJ1-1; 12 bases align to TRBD1. Looked up from germline, CDR1 is MNHEY and CDR2 is SVGAGI. J lost 2 bases, V lost 1 base, and 5 bases had no gene match. This CDR3 region has 17 residues. CDR3 amino acids: CASSYLGTGGRNTEAFF. CDR3 nucleotide sequence: TGTGCCAGCAGTTACTTGGGGACAGGGGGCCGCAACACTGAAGCTTTCTTT.

The CDR3 region is CASVGHSGANVLTF. CDR3 DNA: TGTGCCAGCGTCGGCCACTCTGGGGCCAACGTCCTGACTTTC. V and J are TRBV7-2 and TRBJ2-6; D uncertain. Germline V gene lookup returns CDR1 SGHTA and CDR2 FQGNSA. The CDR3 consists of 14 residues. V was pared by 8 bases and J by 0 bases, with 8 bases between.

This clonotype was seen only a few times. V is TRBV5-1 and J is TRBJ2-5, with D hard to call. CDR1 is SGHRS and CDR2 is YFSETQ in the germline V gene. V was cut by 4 bases and J by 2 bases, with 0 bases left in between. The CDR3 totals 10 residues. The CDR3 reads CASSQETQYF. CDR3 DNA sequence: TGCGCCAGCAGCCAAGAGACCCAGTACTTC.

This clonotype was recorded at least ten times. This chain joins TRBV7-2 and TRBJ2-5, with 7 bases aligning to TRBD2. Germline CDR1 is SGHTA and CDR2 is FQGNSA. The J segment lost 5 bases and the V segment lost 6 bases, leaving 12 bases of the junction unmatched. The CDR3 sequence is 15 residues long. CDR3 amino acids: CASSSIAGHTETQYF. The CDR3, as DNA: TGTGCCAGCAGTTCCATAGCGGGCCATACTGAGACCCAGTACTTC.